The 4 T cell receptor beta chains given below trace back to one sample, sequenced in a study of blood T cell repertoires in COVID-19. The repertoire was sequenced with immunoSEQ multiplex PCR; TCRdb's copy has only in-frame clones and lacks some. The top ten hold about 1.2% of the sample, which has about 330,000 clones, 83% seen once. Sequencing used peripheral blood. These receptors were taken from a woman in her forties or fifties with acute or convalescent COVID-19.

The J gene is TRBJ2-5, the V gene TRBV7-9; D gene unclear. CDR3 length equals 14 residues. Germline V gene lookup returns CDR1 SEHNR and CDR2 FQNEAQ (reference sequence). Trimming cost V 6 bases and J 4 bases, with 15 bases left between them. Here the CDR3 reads CASRQLESGETQYF. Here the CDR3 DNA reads TGTGCCAGCAGACAACTGGAATCGGGAGAGACCCAGTACTTC.

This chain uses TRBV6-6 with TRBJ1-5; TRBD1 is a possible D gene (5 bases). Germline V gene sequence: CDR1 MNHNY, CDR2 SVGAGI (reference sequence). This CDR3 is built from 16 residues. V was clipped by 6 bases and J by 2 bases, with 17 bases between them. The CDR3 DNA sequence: TGTGCCAGCAGCCGCATTGGGCAGGGCCGCAATCAGCCCCAGCATTTT. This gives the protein CASSRIGQGRNQPQHF.

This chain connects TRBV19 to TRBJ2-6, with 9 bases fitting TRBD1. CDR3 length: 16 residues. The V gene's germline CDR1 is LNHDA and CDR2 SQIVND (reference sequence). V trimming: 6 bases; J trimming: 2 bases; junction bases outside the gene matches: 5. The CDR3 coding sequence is TGTGCCAGTAGAACAACAGGGGGCGCTGGGGCCAACGTCCTGACTTTC. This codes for CASRTTGGAGANVLTF. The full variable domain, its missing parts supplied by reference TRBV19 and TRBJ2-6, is DGGITQSPKYLFRKEGQNVTLSCEQNLNHDAMYWYRQDPGQGLRLIYYSQIVNDFQKGDIAEGYSVSREKKESFPLTVTSAQKNPTAFYLCASRTTGGAGANVLTFGAGSRLTVL.

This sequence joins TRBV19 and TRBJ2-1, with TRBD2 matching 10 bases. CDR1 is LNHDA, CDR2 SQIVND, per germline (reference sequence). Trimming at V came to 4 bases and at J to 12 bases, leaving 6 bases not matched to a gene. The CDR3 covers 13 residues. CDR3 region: CASSTLAGDRQFF. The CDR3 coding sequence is TGTGCCAGTAGTACCCTAGCGGGAGATCGGCAGTTCTTC.